This T cell receptor beta chain is from a study of cytomegalovirus exposure and HLA in healthy donors (dated 2017 in TCRdb). For the wider study: In an earlier analysis of 450 to 750 of the donors, 276 Gb of sequence data and 90 million to 130 million unique TCR beta sequences from roughly 190 million T cells were reported. Approximately 300 gigabases of sequencing data and around 88 million unique TCR sequences made up an early release that covered 500 to 700 HLA-typed donors. Of the 300 to 500 genotyped donors, 65% to 90% were placed in the genetic ancestry cluster associated with self-reported Caucasian donors. The study aimed to test whether cataloging public T cell receptors could reveal signatures of past pathogen exposure. Using immunosequencing, the study profiled T cell repertoires from 666 subjects and related those repertoires to cytomegalovirus serostatus. Besides the first cohort of under 700 subjects, a separate validation cohort made up of over a hundred different subjects was used. High-throughput TCR immunosequencing, statistical association of individual TCRs with disease status, and machine learning were combined to predict cytomegalovirus infection status. A later analysis re-analyzed previously published TCR beta repertoires from 550 to 700 donors and added high-resolution HLA genotyping to study TCR occurrence patterns. In the later analysis, no new phenotypic data were used to find candidate immune exposures; instead, reliance was placed on TCR beta sequences and their occurrence across donors. An earlier analysis of 587 of the donors applied high-throughput TCR beta sequencing to assess whether each TCR beta V gene segment acted as functional or pseudogenic. Donor age, sex, ethnicity and CMV serostatus were collected together with the repertoire data. A later genetic analysis used genome-wide SNP genotypes for about 55% of the 666 donors, treating that subset as a discovery cohort. All discovery cohort repertoires had been generated on a single sequencing platform. HLA typing included class I and class II loci at four-digit resolution. Typing coverage differed by locus: A, B, C, DRB1 and DQB1 were typed in about 629-630 donors, DQA1 in 500 to 550, DPA1 in over 600, and DPB1 in 400 to 490. A handful of DR-DQ haplotypes were treated as single units for association and clustering because of strong linkage in the cohort. Among about 400 genotyped donors of the cohort, an average of roughly 230,000 unique TCR beta nucleotide sequences was sequenced per donor, of which approximately 19% were non-productive. Beyond this particular receptor, the publication reports: In vitro tests confirmed that three of the cytomegalovirus-associated TCR beta chains recognize cytomegalovirus antigens. An earlier analysis of around 500 of the donors showed that most TCR beta V segments appeared in productive rearrangements either about 87% or about 30% of the time, which broadly matched IMGT annotations. Correlated functional status among segregating V segments might be attributable to linkage disequilibrium, but an unknown experimental factor could not be ruled out. A cluster of highly shared sequence variants was judged likely to be a technical artifact of the sequencing pipeline. A later genetic analysis associated a missense DCLRE1C variant with V-gene and J-gene trimming of TCR beta chains, and an independent cohort replicated the association. Because counts were too low, under 20 rarely observed V segments, including chromosome 9 orphons, were left out of the earlier analysis of some 600 of the donors. In this cohort, only TCR beta chains were sequenced, and detectable features were limited by the absence of alpha or paired-chain data. Because HLA typing was unavailable for some donors at each locus, only the typed subset was used in association tests. Compared with the roughly 670-donor mean, donors in an Asian-associated ancestry cluster had fewer N-insertions in productive TCRs, according to a later genetic analysis. A later analysis found that TCR association rates varied across HLA loci, with DRB1 alleles showing the most associated TCRs and HLA-C alleles the fewest. Several of the top co-occurrence clusters appeared to be linked to parvovirus B19, influenza, CMV and Epstein-Barr virus, according to a later analysis. In a later analysis, 16,951 TCR beta sequences were associated with specific HLA alleles at a false discovery rate of 0.05. The presence/absence analyses assumed that sequencing depth was roughly uniform across donors, and that assumption may not be true. Immune exposure information for the cohort was limited to CMV serostatus. Assigning TCR associations to individual alleles was difficult when HLA alleles, especially DR and DQ, strongly co-occurred. A further reported finding was that TCR beta sequences accurately predicted the HLA-A and HLA-B alleles for most subjects in the first cohort. In a later analysis, HLA-associated TCR beta chains were found to be more clonally expanded and to have lower generation probabilities than equally common non-associated chains. According to a later analysis, most CMV-associated TCR beta chains appeared to be HLA-restricted, and the HLA associations seemed to be driven largely by CMV exposure. A total of some 180 TCR beta chains were listed by the study as associated with cytomegalovirus. Cytomegalovirus status was reported to be diagnosed by the classifier with high specificity and sensitivity in both the original and validation cohorts. According to the authors, the approach could potentially be generalized to other disease states and immunological phenotypes. While some public TCRs were present in many individuals, most TCR sequences turned up only very rarely across donors.

Receptor amplification or capture employed the immunoSEQ multiplex PCR assay. The multiplex PCR relied on a mix of 60 forward primers for TCR Vbeta segments and 13 reverse primers for TCR Jbeta segments. Amplification of the CDR3 region of rearranged TCR beta genes was performed with a multiplex PCR assay on genomic DNA. Amplified TCR beta libraries were sequenced as 87-base-pair reads on the Illumina HiSeq System. As for the authors' bioinformatics: A later analysis counted approximately 84 million unique TCR beta chains across the 666 repertoires, and roughly 10 million of these chains were shared by at least two donors. Raw reads were error-corrected and collapsed into unique sequences with a nearest-neighbor algorithm that merged closely related sequences to remove PCR and sequencing errors. To assign V, D and J gene segments, CDR3 sequences were aligned to IMGT reference sequences. For a sequence to be retained, a match of at least six nucleotides to both a V gene segment and a J gene segment was required. A rearrangement counted as productive if the CDR3 had no stop codons and remained in frame with V and J, and every other rearrangement counted as non-productive. CDR3 was defined according to IMGT convention as the region running from the second conserved V-encoded cysteine to the conserved J-encoded phenylalanine. Sequences without an unambiguous match to a single V gene segment were excluded from the earlier analysis of about 600 of the donors. In an earlier analysis of 587 of the donors, V segments were called functional above 56.7% productive rearrangements and were called segregating when the between-donor standard deviation exceeded 5%. A statistical classification framework was built for diagnosing cytomegalovirus status from the catalog of TCR beta chain sequences. In a later analysis, V and J genes were assigned by comparing TCR nucleotide sequences against IMGT/GENE-DB human TR gene sequences. The TCRdist pipeline was used in a later analysis to assign CDR3 sequences and most-parsimonious VDJ recombination scenarios. A later analysis defined each TCR beta chain by its CDR3 amino acid sequence plus V-gene family, and excluded reads lacking a unique V-gene family. To address suspected cross-contamination and a sequencing artifact, a later analysis removed 550 to 750 highly shared, low-generation-probability nucleotide sequences. In a later analysis, a clonal expansion index for each public chain was calculated from normalized within-repertoire ranks of inferred template counts. In a later analysis, generation probabilities were computed using a VDJ recombination model fitted to out-of-frame rearrangements, and the results were checked against IGoR. A later analysis scored TCR-TCR, TCR-HLA and TCR-CMV co-occurrence with hypergeometric tests, applying a repertoire-size bias correction to TCR pairs. In a later analysis, false discovery rates were estimated by permuting HLA or CMV assignments 20 times. In a later analysis, co-occurring TCRs were grouped using DBSCAN, and TCRdist sequence similarity was added for clustering within HLA-allele-positive subsets. Repertoires with fewer than 30,000 or more than 120,000 public chains, plus five repertoires with anomalous nucleotide sharing, were excluded from co-occurrence clustering. TCRdb re-hosts the immuneACCESS table, in-frame sequences only. Its copies lack some clones; in the studies checked, an unresolved V gene accounts for under half of them, and the cause for the rest is not known. D and trimming come from the DNA, and the V and J calls and clone size come from that table. In this sample the table shows about 90,000 clones, roughly 60% of which occur a single time. The top ten clones comprise over 5% of the sample.

On this clone: Its specific antigen is unknown. Within one base of it there is no much larger clone, and no base qualities were kept.

The cohort was made up of about 610 healthy bone marrow donors. All cohort members were sampled while nominally healthy, although unrecorded immune exposures were likely present. The donor was CMV seropositive and was included in the group of approximately 310 seropositive cohort members. Every donor gave a peripheral blood sample, and the peripheral blood mononuclear cells from that sample were used for TCR beta sequencing. The Qiagen DNeasy Blood Extraction Kit was used to extract genomic DNA from the blood cell samples. The source of this sequence is a woman younger than 45 in good health and CMV-seropositive. Sequencing was carried out using PBMCs.

The DNA sequence follows: TGTGCCAGCAGCGGCCCAGGGATGGAGGAGACCCAGTACTTC. Its protein product is CASSGPGMEETQYF. This chain is built from TRBV9 and TRBJ2-5, with TRBD1 perhaps the D gene, on 5 matching bases. The CDR3 covers 14 residues, taking in both the cysteine and the phenylalanine. Only the CDR3 region is kept as DNA, spanning 42 bases read in frame from base 1. CDR1 SGDLS and CDR2 YYNGEE were looked up in the germline V gene. The junction carries 14 bases between V and J, which are trimmed by 3 bases and 5 bases respectively.